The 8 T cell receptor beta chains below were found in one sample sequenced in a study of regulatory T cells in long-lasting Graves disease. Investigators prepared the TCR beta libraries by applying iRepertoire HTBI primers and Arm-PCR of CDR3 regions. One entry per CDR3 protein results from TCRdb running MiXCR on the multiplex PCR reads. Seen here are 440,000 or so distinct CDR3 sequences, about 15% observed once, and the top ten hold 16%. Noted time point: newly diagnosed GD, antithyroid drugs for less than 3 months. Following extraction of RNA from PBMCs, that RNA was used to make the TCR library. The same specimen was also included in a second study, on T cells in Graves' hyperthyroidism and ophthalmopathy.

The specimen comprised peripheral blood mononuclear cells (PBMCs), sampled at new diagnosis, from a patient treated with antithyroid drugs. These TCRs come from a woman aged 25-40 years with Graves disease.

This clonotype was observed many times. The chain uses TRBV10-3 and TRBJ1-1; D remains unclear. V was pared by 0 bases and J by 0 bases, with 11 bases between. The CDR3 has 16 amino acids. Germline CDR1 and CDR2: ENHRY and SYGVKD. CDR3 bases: TGTGCCATCAGTGAGTCGATGTATCAATTGAACACTGAAGCTTTCTTT. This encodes CAISESMYQLNTEAFF.

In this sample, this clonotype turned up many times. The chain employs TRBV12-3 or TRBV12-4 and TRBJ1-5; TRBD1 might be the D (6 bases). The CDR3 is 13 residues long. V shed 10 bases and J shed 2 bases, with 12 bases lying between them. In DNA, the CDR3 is TGTGCCAACAAACCAGGGGGCAATCAGCCCCAGCATTTT. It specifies CANKPGGNQPQHF.

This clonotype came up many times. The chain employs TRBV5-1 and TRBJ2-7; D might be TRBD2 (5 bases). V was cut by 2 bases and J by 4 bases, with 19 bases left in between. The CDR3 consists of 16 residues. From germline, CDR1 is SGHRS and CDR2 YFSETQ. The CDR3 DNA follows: TGCGCCAGCAGCTTAGGCCGGCGGGCCCCCTCATACGAGCAGTACTTC. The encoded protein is CASSLGRRAPSYEQYF.

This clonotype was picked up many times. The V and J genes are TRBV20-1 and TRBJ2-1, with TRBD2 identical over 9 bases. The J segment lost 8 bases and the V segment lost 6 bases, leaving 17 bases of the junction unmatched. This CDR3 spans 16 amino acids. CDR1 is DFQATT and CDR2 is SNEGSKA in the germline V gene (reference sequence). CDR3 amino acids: CSATRLAELGGDEQFF. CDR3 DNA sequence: TGCAGTGCCACAAGACTAGCGGAGCTCGGTGGCGATGAGCAGTTCTTC.

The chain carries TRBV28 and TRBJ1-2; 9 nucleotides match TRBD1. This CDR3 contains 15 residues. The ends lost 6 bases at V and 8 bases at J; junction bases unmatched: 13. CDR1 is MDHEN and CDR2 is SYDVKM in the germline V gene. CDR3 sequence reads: CASRRDRAAGGGYTF. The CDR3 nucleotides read TGTGCCAGCAGGCGGGACAGGGCGGCCGGGGGGGGCTACACCTTC.

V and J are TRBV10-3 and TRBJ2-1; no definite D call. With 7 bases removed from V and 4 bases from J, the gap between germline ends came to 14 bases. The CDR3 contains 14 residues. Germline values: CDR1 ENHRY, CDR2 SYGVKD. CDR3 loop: CAIKYSEVYNEQFF. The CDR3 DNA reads TGTGCCATCAAGTATTCTGAGGTATACAATGAGCAGTTCTTC.

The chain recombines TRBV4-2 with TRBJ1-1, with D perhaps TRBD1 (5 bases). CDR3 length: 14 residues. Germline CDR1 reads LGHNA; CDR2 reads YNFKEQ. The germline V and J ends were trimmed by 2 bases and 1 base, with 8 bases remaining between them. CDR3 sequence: CASSQSDRNTEAFF. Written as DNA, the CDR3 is TGTGCCAGCAGCCAATCAGACAGGAACACTGAAGCTTTCTTT.

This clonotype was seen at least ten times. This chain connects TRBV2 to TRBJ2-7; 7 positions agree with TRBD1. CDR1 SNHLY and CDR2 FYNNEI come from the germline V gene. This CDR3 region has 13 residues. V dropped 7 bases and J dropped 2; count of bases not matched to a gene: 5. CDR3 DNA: TGTGCCAGCAACTCGGGACAGACCTACGAGCAGTACTTC. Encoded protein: CASNSGQTYEQYF.